This T cell receptor beta chain was captured in a study of blood T cell repertoires in COVID-19. The overall study: Researchers got acute and convalescent COVID-19 samples from the United States, Italy and Spain. Sample material is recorded as cDNA or gDNA derived from T cells, B-cell-depleted T cells, or PBMCs.

Under the authors' procedure: Nucleated cell number was recorded as an estimate derived from reference gene primer amplification. Assay: immunoSEQ multiplex PCR; the TCRdb copy retains only in-frame clones and omits some. That table gives V, J and clone size, and the DNA gave D and trimming. The sample has around 220,000 clones, 80% to 90% seen once. With 1 base removed from V and 4 bases from J, the gap between germline ends came to 9 bases. The germline CDR1 and CDR2 sequences are SGHTA and FQGNSA. The CDR3 sequence is 14 residues long. The chain links TRBV7-2 to TRBJ2-3, with D perhaps matching TRBD2 (5 bases). Material: peripheral blood. This TCR was recovered from a man in his thirties or forties with active or convalescent COVID-19. The CDR3 reads CASSLVARADTQYF. CDR3 DNA sequence: TGTGCCAGCAGCTTAGTGGCGAGGGCAGATACGCAGTATTTT.